The TCR beta chain under discussion was sequenced for a study of blood T cells in healthy people across ages. The CDR3 is 14 amino acids. Germline V gene sequence: CDR1 GTSNPN, CDR2 SVGIG (reference sequence). Trimming pared 0 bases from V and 5 bases from J, leaving 13 bases between. Whole-study results and caveats: It was held that diversity estimates obtained from one million T cells represented underestimates. No conclusive comparison of naive versus antigen-experienced cells was possible with unsorted PBMCs.

Notes on this clonotype: Its target is not known.

A second about 7 to 12 cycle PCR used barcoded and J-beta primers. One entry per CDR3 protein, called by TCRdb with MiXCR from the 5' RACE reads. The table lists roughly 1.9 million distinct CDR3 sequences, roughly 43% of them singletons, with about 21% in the top ten. The V gene is TRBV30, the J gene TRBJ1-2, with D possibly being TRBD1 (6 bases). The sequenced sample was blood. The TCR was taken from a human donor in good health. This CDR3 is CAWSVRGQGYGYTF. The CDR3 nucleotides are TGTGCCTGGAGTGTCCGGGGGCAGGGGTATGGCTACACCTTC. The complete variable domain, with remaining parts taken from reference TRBV30 and TRBJ1-2, reads SQTIHQWPATLVQPVGSPLSLECTVEGTSNPNLYWYRQAAGRGLQLLFYSVGIGQISSEVPQNLSASRPQDRQFILSSKKLLLSDSGFYLCAWSVRGQGYGYTFGSGTRLTVV.